This TCR beta chain is from a study of OX40 agonist ivuxolimab in advanced cancers. Study summary: All patients had ivuxolimab intravenously every 2 weeks at 0.01 to 10 mg/kg.

Blood was sampled at baseline, cycle 4 day 1, and cycle 7 day 1. The J segment lost 2 bases and the V segment lost 0 bases, leaving 5 bases of the junction unmatched. Germline V gene lookup returns CDR1 SGHDN and CDR2 FVKESK. CDR3 size: 17 residues. Sequencing used immunoSEQ multiplex PCR; TCRdb keeps in-frame clones, though not all of them. The repertoire holds more than 50,000 clones, with about 81% as singletons. The sample consisted of CD4+ or CD8+ T cells sorted from blood, taken in a trial of the OX40 agonist ivuxolimab. The receptor comes from an adult with an advanced solid tumor such as melanoma, head and neck, liver or kidney cancer. The chain uses TRBV14 and TRBJ2-5; TRBD2 agrees at 11 bases. The CDR3 nucleotides are TGTGCCAGCAGCCAAGATTGGGGGACTAGCGGTCAAGAGACCCAGTACTTC. Translated: CASSQDWGTSGQETQYF. The full variable domain, in which reference TRBV14 and TRBJ2-5 provide the parts outside the CDR3, is EAGVTQFPSHSVIEKGQTVTLRCDPISGHDNLYWYRRVMGKEIKFLLHFVKESKQDESGMPNNRFLAERTGGTYSTLKVQPAELEDSGVYFCASSQDWGTSGQETQYFGPGTRLLVL.